Shown below are 9 T cell receptor beta chains from a single sample sequenced in a study of blood T cell repertoires in COVID-19. The assay was immunoSEQ multiplex PCR, and TCRdb's table has in-frame clones only and misses some. The sample has over 45,000 clones; 80% to 85% are singletons. Sequences were obtained from peripheral blood. The receptors were gathered from a woman older than 75 with active or convalescent COVID-19.

The gene calls are TRBV5-4 and TRBJ1-2; D may be TRBD1 (6 bases). The CDR3 loop spans 15 amino acids. Trimming took 0 bases from V and 4 from J, leaving 13 bases between them. Germline CDR1 is SGHNT and CDR2 is YYREEE (reference sequence). CDR3 in DNA: TGTGCCAGCAGCTTGGCCTCGGACAGCCTCTATGGCTACACCTTC. Translated: CASSLASDSLYGYTF.

The V call is TRBV3-1 (or the pseudogene TRBV3-2), the J call TRBJ2-2; 7 positions agree with TRBD1. Germline lookup yields CDR1 LGHDT and CDR2 YNNKEL (reference sequence). With V trimmed by 3 bases and J by 4 bases, 5 bases remained unmatched. The CDR3 has 15 residues. The DNA for the CDR3 is TGTGCCAGCAGCCAGGGACAGTGGGGCACCGGGGAGCTGTTTTTT. This codes for CASSQGQWGTGELFF.

This chain joins TRBV5-1 and TRBJ1-4, with a tentative D call TRBD1 (6 bases). Germline V gives CDR1 SGHRS, CDR2 YFSETQ. This CDR3 contains 14 residues. Trimming pared 4 bases from V and 8 bases from J, leaving 15 bases between. The CDR3 loop is CASSVGQAGEKLFF. The CDR3 DNA follows: TGCGCCAGCAGCGTGGGACAAGCAGGCGAAAAACTGTTTTTT.

The V gene is TRBV4-1, the J gene TRBJ1-4, with TRBD1 matching over 7 bases. V shed 3 bases, J shed 4 bases, and the junction held 5 bases outside the gene matches. Germline V CDR1 and CDR2: MGHRA, YSYEKL. The CDR3 consists of 15 residues. In DNA, the CDR3 is TGCGCCAGCAGCCAGGCGGGACAGTATAATGAAAAACTGTTTTTT. The encoded protein is CASSQAGQYNEKLFF.

This clone has only one observation. The V and J genes are TRBV9 and TRBJ2-1; D is possibly TRBD2 (5 bases). This CDR3 contains 16 residues. Germline V gene sequence: CDR1 SGDLS, CDR2 YYNGEE. Deletions cut 0 bases from V and 1 base from J, with 11 bases between. The CDR3: CASSVEAGFSYNEQFF. The CDR3 DNA reads as TGTGCCAGCAGCGTAGAGGCGGGCTTTTCCTACAATGAGCAGTTCTTC.

The chain carries TRBV5-1 and TRBJ2-7; possible D gene TRBD2, 5 bases. V lost 2 bases to trimming and J lost 3 bases, with 12 bases between them. Germline V gene lookup returns CDR1 SGHRS and CDR2 YFSETQ. CDR3 size: 14 residues. CDR3 protein: CASSLDGIDYEQYF. CDR3 DNA: TGCGCCAGCAGCTTAGACGGGATCGACTACGAGCAGTACTTC.

This clone was observed a few times. This chain uses TRBV28 with TRBJ1-2; the match to TRBD1 covers 9 bases. Germline CDR1 is MDHEN and CDR2 is SYDVKM. Trimming removed 2 bases from V and 13 bases from J; junction bases left unmatched: 11. The CDR3 runs 14 residues. The CDR3 DNA reads TGTGCCAGCAGTTTAGGTGGGACAGGGACACATGGCACCTTC. Its translation: CASSLGGTGTHGTF.

The chain combines TRBV6-1 with TRBJ1-1; 8 nucleotides align to TRBD1. The CDR3 has 14 residues. J lost 1 base, V lost 2 bases, and 0 bases had no gene match. Germline loops: CDR1 MNHNS, CDR2 SASEGT. The CDR3 is CASSETGGNTEAFF. The CDR3 DNA reads TGTGCCAGCAGTGAAACAGGGGGGAACACTGAAGCTTTCTTT.

CDR3 sequence: CASSLEGGAGNSPLHF. The CDR3 nucleotides read TGCGCCAGCAGCTTGGAAGGAGGGGCTGGTAATTCACCCCTCCACTTT. The chain employs TRBV5-1 and TRBJ1-6; possible D gene TRBD1, 5 bases. CDR1 and CDR2 (germline): SGHRS, YFSETQ. Trimming removed 0 bases from V and 6 bases from J, with 13 bases in between. The CDR3 is 16 amino acids.